What follows are 27 T cell receptor beta chains derived from one specimen sequenced in a study of shared clonotypes between healthy human individuals (TCRdb year 2020). Libraries were built with the immunoSEQ multiplex PCR assay. TCRdb mirrors the immuneACCESS table, restricted to in-frame sequences. Some clones are absent from its copies; in checked studies, under half trace to an unresolved V gene, and the reason for the others is unknown. The sample table records approximately 600,000 clones; roughly 95% of these occur just once. Over 0.09% of the sample lies in the top ten. CD8 naive samples were obtained by positive selection for CCR7 among CD45RO-negative cells, yielding a CD45RA+CCR7+ population from which TemRA cells were excluded. The sequenced sample consisted of naive CD8+ T cells sorted from blood. Interpreted using the paper, the cell subset or site label stands for: CD45RA+CCR7+. These receptors came from a woman in her twenties or thirties in good health.

This clone was detected a few times. This chain joins TRBV28 and TRBJ1-1; D is undetermined. Germline V lookup: CDR1 MDHEN, CDR2 SYDVKM. The CDR3 has 13 amino acids. Trimming stripped 6 bases from V and 1 base from J, with 9 bases between. The CDR3 nucleotides read TGTGCCAGCAGCCTGATCCGGAACACTGAAGCTTTCTTT. Translating it yields CASSLIRNTEAFF. Full variable domain (rest looked up from reference TRBV28 and TRBJ1-1): DVKVTQSSRYLVKRTGEKVFLECVQDMDHENMFWYRQDPGLGLRLIYFSYDVKMKEKGDIPEGYSVSREKKERFSLILESASTNQTSMYLCASSLIRNTEAFFGQGTRLTVV.

The V and J genes are TRBV28 and TRBJ1-1, with 7 positions matching TRBD1. This CDR3 spans 11 amino acids. The germline V gene has CDR1 MDHEN and CDR2 SYDVKM. The V segment lost 8 bases and the J segment 8 bases; nucleotides outside the gene matches: 5. CDR3 coding DNA: TGTGCCAGCTCTAGGGGACAGGAAGCTTTCTTT. This gives the protein CASSRGQEAFF.

Regarding this clone: Different DNA sequences within this sample yield the same CDR3. This sequence joins TRBV2 and TRBJ2-7, with TRBD2 identical over 11 bases. CDR3 length equals 15 residues. V lost 2 bases to trimming and J lost 3 bases; unmatched junction nucleotides: 3. Germline CDR1 SNHLY, CDR2 FYNNEI. Here the CDR3 reads CASSETSGSFYEQYF. The CDR3 DNA is TGTGCCAGCAGTGAAACTAGCGGGAGCTTCTACGAGCAGTACTTC.

The gene calls are TRBV11-2 and TRBJ1-1, with D tentatively TRBD1 (5 bases). The CDR3 spans 14 residues. Germline CDR1 is SGHAT and CDR2 is FQNNGV. Trimming stripped 3 bases from V and 0 bases from J, with 8 bases between. CDR3 nucleotides: TGTGCCAGCAGCTTTAAGGGGATGAACACTGAAGCTTTCTTT. Residues: CASSFKGMNTEAFF.

This chain joins TRBV29-1 and TRBJ2-1; maybe TRBD2 (6 bases). Trimming removed 3 bases from V and 5 bases from J, with 8 bases in between. The germline CDR1 and CDR2 sequences are SQVTM and ANQGSEA. The CDR3 runs to 12 residues. The CDR3 DNA reads TGCAGCGTTGATTCGGGGGACAATGAGCAGTTCTTC. Amino acid sequence: CSVDSGDNEQFF.

V gene TRBV19 combines with J gene TRBJ2-2, with TRBD2 identical over 14 bases. The CDR3 has 18 amino acids. Per germline, CDR1 LNHDA and CDR2 SQIVND (reference sequence). With 2 bases clipped from V and 5 bases from J, the junction kept 7 bases outside the gene matches. CDR3 nucleotide sequence: TGTGCCAGTAGTATATTTGGGGGACTAGCGGGAGTAACCGGGGAGCTGTTTTTT. Encoded protein: CASSIFGGLAGVTGELFF.

The chain joins TRBV28 to TRBJ2-3; D is unresolved. V was cut by 7 bases and J by 4 bases, with 15 bases left in between. CDR1 is MDHEN and CDR2 is SYDVKM in the germline V gene. The CDR3 is 14 amino acids. The chain's CDR3 is CASTPLGIPDTQYF. The CDR3 region has the DNA TGTGCCAGCACTCCACTTGGAATTCCAGATACGCAGTATTTT.

This clone has just one count. CDR3 amino acids: CASSSGQSSSWLFF. In nucleotides, the CDR3 is TGTGCCAGCAGTTCGGGACAGTCCTCTTCGTGGCTGTTTTTT. This rearrangement joins TRBV7-2 to TRBJ1-4; 7 nucleotides agree with TRBD1. The CDR3 is 14 amino acids. The junction had 15 bases not matched to a gene; V was cut back by 6 bases and J by 14 bases. From germline, CDR1 is SGHTA and CDR2 FQGNSA.

The CDR3 nucleotides are TGTGCCAGCAGAGGAGTGGTTTTCCTTGGCTACACCTTC. Translating it yields CASRGVVFLGYTF. The rearrangement links TRBV6-1 to TRBJ1-2; no firm D call. V gave up 6 bases and J gave up 7 bases, with 15 bases separating them. Germline CDR1 MNHNS, CDR2 SASEGT. This CDR3 contains 13 residues.

The rearrangement links TRBV7-8 to TRBJ2-7; D gene unclear. This CDR3 region has 14 residues. Trimming pared 1 base from V and 2 bases from J, leaving 9 bases between. CDR1 SGHVS and CDR2 FQNEAQ come from the germline V gene. The CDR3 DNA reads as TGTGCCAGCAGCTTAGTGGGGAAAACCTACGAGCAGTACTTC. This encodes CASSLVGKTYEQYF.

The chain links TRBV19 to TRBJ2-1, with 13 bases fitting TRBD2. Germline CDR1 LNHDA, CDR2 SQIVND (reference sequence). The CDR3 sequence is 14 residues long. With 4 bases clipped from V and 8 bases from J, the junction kept 2 bases outside the gene matches. CDR3 bases: TGTGCCAGTAGTAAGGGACTAGCGGGACATGAGCAGTTCTTC. It codes for CASSKGLAGHEQFF.

The genes are TRBV27 and TRBJ2-5; 10 bases map to TRBD2. This CDR3 is built from 17 residues. Per germline, CDR1 MNHEY and CDR2 SMNVEV (reference sequence). After removal of 3 bases from V and 5 bases from J, the junction contained 12 bases not matched to a gene. The CDR3 spells CASSFFTSGTGTETQYF. CDR3 in DNA: TGTGCCAGCAGTTTTTTCACTAGCGGGACGGGGACCGAGACCCAGTACTTC.

V and J are TRBV4-2 and TRBJ2-7; 11 nucleotides agree with TRBD2. The germline CDR1 and CDR2 sequences are LGHNA and YNFKEQ. Losses at the gene ends were 1 base for V and 2 bases for J; bases not matched to a gene: 13. This CDR3 spans 19 amino acids. The CDR3 nucleotides are TGTGCCAGCAGCCAAGTGGGGACCCCTAGCGGGAGGTTCACCTACGAGCAGTACTTC. Translating gives CASSQVGTPSGRFTYEQYF.

This clone was counted a few times. This chain joins TRBV7-2 and TRBJ1-1; TRBD1 might be the D (6 bases). Trimming cost V 5 bases and J 4 bases, with 14 bases left between them. The CDR3 has 14 residues. Per the germline V gene, CDR1 is SGHTA and CDR2 is FQGNSA. CDR3 bases: TGTGCCAGCAGCGTAACGCAGGGGAGCACTGAAGCTTTCTTT. Residues: CASSVTQGSTEAFF.

The chain has TRBV19 and TRBJ2-5, with D possibly matching TRBD2 (5 bases). Gene TRBJ2-7 matches the end of the DNA better, so the J call may be wrong. The CDR3 is made up of 15 amino acids. Germline CDR1 and CDR2: LNHDA and SQIVND (reference sequence). The CDR3 loop reads CASSNPTGLLYEQYF. For the CDR3, the DNA is TGTGCCAGTAGTAATCCCACCGGACTTCTCTACGAGCAGTACTTC.

In the case of this clone: The sample holds other DNA sequences that translate to the same CDR3. The rearrangement links TRBV19 to TRBJ2-7, with D hard to call. This CDR3 region has 13 residues. V was trimmed by 3 bases and J by 2 bases, leaving 8 bases between them. Germline assignment: CDR1 LNHDA and CDR2 SQIVND (reference sequence). DNA of the CDR3: TGTGCCAGTAGTATGGGCTTAACCTACGAGCAGTACTTC. Translated, it gives CASSMGLTYEQYF.

The chain carries TRBV25-1 and TRBJ1-2; D is undetermined. Germline assignment: CDR1 MGHDK and CDR2 SYGVNS. V shed 4 bases and J shed 8 bases, with 17 bases lying between them. The CDR3 is 14 amino acids. CDR3 sequence (DNA): TGTGCCAGCAGTGCCGGGAGAACGGCACGCGGCTACACCTTC. It specifies CASSAGRTARGYTF.

The chain employs TRBV11-2 and TRBJ1-1, with no clear D. V lost 1 base to trimming and J lost 3 bases, with 6 bases between them. There are 13 residues in the CDR3. Germline lookup yields CDR1 SGHAT and CDR2 FQNNGV. CDR3: CASSLARHTEAFF. CDR3 DNA sequence: TGTGCCAGCAGCTTAGCCAGGCACACTGAAGCTTTCTTT.

The chain couples TRBV25-1 to TRBJ1-5, with D hard to call. This CDR3 comprises 13 residues. Germline V gives CDR1 MGHDK, CDR2 SYGVNS. The ends were cut back, 4 bases at V and 5 bases at J, with 9 bases in the middle. CDR3 loop: CASSVGLDQPQHF. The CDR3 DNA follows: TGTGCCAGCAGTGTGGGTTTGGATCAGCCCCAGCATTTT. Using reference TRBV25-1 and TRBJ1-5 for the parts outside the CDR3, the full variable domain is EADIYQTPRYLVIGTGKKITLECSQTMGHDKMYWYQQDPGMELHLIHYSYGVNSTEKGDLSSESTVSRIRTEHFPLTLESARPSHTSQYLCASSVGLDQPQHFGDGTRLSIL.

This chain joins TRBV14 and TRBJ2-6, with D unclear. CDR3 length: 14 residues. Germline-derived CDR1 and CDR2 are SGHDN and FVKESK. Trimming took off 1 base at V and 1 base at J, with 2 bases between the two ends. CDR3 region: CASSQGSGANVLTF. CDR3 DNA sequence: TGTGCCAGCAGCCAAGGTTCTGGGGCCAACGTCCTGACTTTC.

The CDR3 protein is CASSFDSYEQYF. CDR3 bases: TGTGCCAGCAGCTTCGACAGCTACGAGCAGTACTTC. This chain uses TRBV11-2 with TRBJ2-7, with TRBD1 as a possible D gene (5 bases). CDR1 is SGHAT, CDR2 FQNNGV, per germline. This CDR3 region has 12 residues. Trimming cost V 3 bases and J 3 bases, with 6 bases left between them. Together with reference TRBV11-2 and TRBJ2-7, the CDR3 gives the full variable domain: EAGVAQSPRYKIIEKRQSVAFWCNPISGHATLYWYQQILGQGPKLLIQFQNNGVVDDSQLPKDRFSAERLKGVDSTLKIQPAKLEDSAVYLCASSFDSYEQYFGPGTRLTVT.

The V gene is TRBV5-6, the J gene TRBJ2-7; 10 nucleotides line up with TRBD1. The germline gives CDR1 SGHDT, CDR2 YYEEEE. Trimming at V came to 0 bases and at J to 6 bases, leaving 12 bases not matched to a gene. The CDR3 loop spans 17 amino acids. CDR3 sequence: CASSLAGGTGVRGEQYF. The CDR3 coding sequence is TGTGCCAGCAGCTTGGCCGGGGGGACAGGGGTAAGGGGCGAGCAGTACTTC.

This clone appeared a single time. V is TRBV19 and J is TRBJ2-5, with TRBD1 matching 7 bases. The closer fit of TRBJ2-7 to the DNA end suggests the J call may be wrong. CDR3 size: 13 residues. CDR1 and CDR2 from the germline V gene are LNHDA and SQIVND (reference sequence). DNA of the CDR3: TGTGCCAGTAGTGCACAGGGGTTCTACGAGCAGTACTTC. Its translation: CASSAQGFYEQYF.

The chain combines TRBV2 with TRBJ2-1; 8 nucleotides align to TRBD1. Germline CDR1 is SNHLY and CDR2 is FYNNEI. Unmatched junction bases numbered 5, after V lost 3 bases and J lost 4 bases. The CDR3 spans 15 residues. CDR3 sequence: CASSDFGTGYNEQFF. In DNA, the CDR3 is TGTGCCAGCAGTGATTTCGGGACAGGTTACAATGAGCAGTTCTTC.

This clone appeared a single time. The rearrangement links TRBV7-9 to TRBJ2-7; D is tentatively TRBD1 or TRBD2 (5 bases each). The length of the CDR3 is 14 residues. Trimming left V 3 bases short and J 4 bases short, with 13 bases between. Germline lookup yields CDR1 SEHNR and CDR2 FQNEAQ (reference sequence). CDR3 bases: TGTGCCAGCAGCTTCGGTTTAGGGGAGTACGAGCAGTACTTC. Protein product: CASSFGLGEYEQYF.

This clone was recorded only once. The chain uses TRBV13 and TRBJ2-5; D is possibly TRBD1 or TRBD2 (5 bases each). The J call is in doubt because the DNA end fits TRBJ2-7 better. The CDR3 is 14 residues long. The V gene's germline CDR1 is PRHDT and CDR2 FYEKMQ (reference sequence). CDR3 DNA sequence: TGTGCCAGCAGCCCCGGGACGGGTGGGTACGAGCAGTACTTC. This codes for CASSPGTGGYEQYF.

V is TRBV5-6 and J is TRBJ2-3; no definite D call. The ends were cut back, 1 base at V and 6 bases at J, with 3 bases in the middle. This CDR3 is 11 amino acids long. CDR1 is SGHDT, CDR2 YYEEEE, per germline. The CDR3 spells CASSLIDTQYF. Here the CDR3 DNA reads TGTGCCAGCAGCTTGATCGATACGCAGTATTTT.